Following are 17 T cell receptor beta chains from one sample sequenced in a study of patients and donors after allogeneic stem cell transplantation. TCRdb reprocessed the RT-PCR reads via MiXCR and lists one record per CDR3 protein. The sample includes 70,000 to 75,000 distinct CDR3 sequences, about a quarter of them seen just once. The sample consisted of blood, either unsorted or a sorted T cell fraction (not recorded which). All receptors derive from a human donor who was either an allogeneic HSCT recipient or a stem cell or donor lymphocyte infusion donor (not recorded which). It is not recorded whose cells these are; they may come from a transplant donor.

This clonotype is termed medium-sized. Relative to the germline gene, one junction end is altered; a read error may explain this. The chain couples TRBV5-1 to TRBJ1-1, with D uncertain. The germline V gene encodes CDR1 SGHRS and CDR2 YFSETQ. This CDR3 region has 13 residues. CDR3 coding DNA: TGTGCCAGCAGCTTATCAGAGAACACTGAAGCTTTCTTT. Translation: CASSLSENTEAFF.

The table lists this clonotype with many counts. The CDR3 DNA reads as TGTGCCAGCAGCCAAGGACTGAACACTGAAGCTTTCTTT. It encodes CASSQGLNTEAFF. The chain uses TRBV3-1 and TRBJ1-1; D not resolved. This CDR3 is built from 13 residues. The germline gives CDR1 LGHDT, CDR2 YNNKEL (reference sequence). The V gene lost 1 base and the J gene lost 0 bases, with 3 bases spanning the gap.

This chain connects TRBV12-3 or TRBV12-4 to TRBJ1-4; perhaps TRBD1 as D (5 bases). This CDR3 has 13 residues. V was clipped by 4 bases and J by 4 bases, with 7 bases between them. CDR3 in DNA: TGTGCCAGCAGTTCCGGGGGTAATGAAAAACTGTTTTTT. Translating gives CASSSGGNEKLFF.

Only a few counts were recorded for this clonotype. The chain joins TRBV2 to TRBJ2-7; either TRBD1 or TRBD2 may supply D (6 bases each). The CDR3 runs 13 residues. Trimming took off 4 bases at V and 3 bases at J, with 10 bases between the two ends. Germline CDR1 reads SNHLY; CDR2 reads FYNNEI. DNA of the CDR3: TGTGCCAGCAGTGCCGGGGGCGGCTACGAGCAGTACTTC. It is translated as CASSAGGGYEQYF.

This clonotype was found many times. The rearrangement links TRBV5-5 to TRBJ1-6, with a possible D match to TRBD1 (6 bases). The CDR3 is 13 residues long. CDR1 is SGHKS, CDR2 YYEKEE, per germline (reference sequence). Trimming took 4 bases from V and 8 from J, leaving 10 bases between them. For the CDR3, the DNA is TGTGCCAGCAGCGGACAGCGGGATTCACCCCTCCACTTT. It yields the protein CASSGQRDSPLHF.

CDR3 in amino acids: CASSSDGQGWEETQYF. In DNA, the CDR3 is TGTGCCAGCAGTTCCGATGGACAGGGGTGGGAAGAGACCCAGTACTTC. This sequence joins TRBV28 and TRBJ2-5, with 9 bases fitting TRBD1. The CDR3 spans 16 residues. The germline gives CDR1 MDHEN, CDR2 SYDVKM. With 4 bases clipped from V and 3 bases from J, the junction kept 9 bases outside the gene matches.

This chain connects TRBV20-1 to TRBJ2-7; no definite D call. Germline lookup yields CDR1 DFQATT and CDR2 SNEGSKA (reference sequence). The CDR3 has 16 amino acids. Trimming left V 1 base short and J 0 bases short, with 16 bases between. In DNA form, the CDR3 reads TGCAGTGCTAGAGTAGGTGTGACCGCTCACTCCTACGAGCAGTACTTC. Its protein is CSARVGVTAHSYEQYF.

This clonotype was detected only a few times. The chain is built from TRBV6-5 and TRBJ2-1; no clear D gene. V was shortened by 1 base and J by 3 bases, with 10 bases between the two germline ends. This CDR3 is built from 15 residues. Germline V gene sequence: CDR1 MNHEY, CDR2 SVGAGI. The CDR3 reads CASSYFAGNYNEQFF. DNA for the CDR3: TGTGCCAGCAGTTACTTCGCTGGGAACTACAATGAGCAGTTCTTC.

This clonotype showed up just once. This chain connects TRBV6-5 to TRBJ2-1; D not certain. From germline, CDR1 is MNHEY and CDR2 SVGAGI. Trimming took off 0 bases at V and 4 bases at J, with 10 bases between the two ends. CDR3 length: 15 amino acids. CDR3 in amino acids: CASSYSPDAYNEQFF. DNA for the CDR3: TGTGCCAGCAGTTACTCACCCGACGCGTACAATGAGCAGTTCTTC.

This chain connects TRBV9 to TRBJ2-7; TRBD1 agrees at 10 bases. From germline, CDR1 is SGDLS and CDR2 YYNGEE. The length of the CDR3 is 14 residues. The V gene end was trimmed by 3 bases and the J gene end by 5 bases; junction bases not matched to a gene: 5. In DNA form, the CDR3 reads TGTGCCAGCAGCGCGGGACAGGGGCGGAACGAGCAGTACTTC. Encoded protein: CASSAGQGRNEQYF.

This clonotype has at least ten counts. V usage is TRBV2 and J usage is TRBJ1-3, with D possibly TRBD1 on 6 matching bases. The V end was cut by 5 bases, the J end by 2 bases, with 10 bases between. Per germline, CDR1 SNHLY and CDR2 FYNNEI. This CDR3 has 14 amino acids. The CDR3, as DNA: TGTGCCAGCAGTTCAGGGGTCCCTGGAAACACCATATATTTT. The encoded protein is CASSSGVPGNTIYF.

The V and J genes are TRBV12-3 or TRBV12-4 and TRBJ1-2; 7 positions match TRBD1. Trimming at V came to 0 bases and at J to 4 bases, leaving 5 bases not matched to a gene. The CDR3 has 15 residues. The CDR3 loop reads CASSLAWAGGYGYTF. DNA for the CDR3: TGTGCCAGCAGTTTAGCGTGGGCAGGGGGCTATGGCTACACCTTC.

The J gene is TRBJ2-2, the V gene TRBV7-9; 9 bases match TRBD2. CDR1 SEHNR and CDR2 FQNEAQ come from the germline V gene (reference sequence). This CDR3 spans 19 amino acids. The junction had 14 bases not matched to a gene; V was cut back by 4 bases and J by 2 bases. The CDR3 sequence: CASSSLTSGYTTNTGELFF. CDR3 coding DNA: TGTGCCAGCAGCTCACTTACTAGCGGGTATACGACTAACACCGGGGAGCTGTTTTTT.

The chain employs TRBV4-3 and TRBJ2-2; TRBD2 matches 8 bases. Germline V CDR1 and CDR2: LGHNA, YSLEER. CDR3 length equals 16 residues. Trimming cost V 1 base and J 5 bases; bases outside gene matches: 6. The DNA of the CDR3 is TGCGCCAGCAGCCAAGTAGCGGGATCGCTTACCGGGGAGCTGTTTTTT. It yields the protein CASSQVAGSLTGELFF.

Only a few counts were recorded for this clonotype. The chain couples TRBV7-6 to TRBJ1-2; possibly TRBD1 for D (5 bases). The germline gives CDR1 SGHVS, CDR2 FNYEAQ. Trimming stripped 3 bases from V and 2 bases from J, with 19 bases between. This CDR3 comprises 17 residues. Written as DNA, the CDR3 is TGTGCCAGCAGCTTTACCCCTCCGGGACCCGAGAACTATGGCTACACCTTC. It yields the protein CASSFTPPGPENYGYTF. Full variable domain (outside the CDR3, taken from reference TRBV7-6 and TRBJ1-2): GAGVSQSPRYKVTKRGQDVALRCDPISGHVSLYWYRQALGQGPEFLTYFNYEAQQDKSGLPNDRFSAERPEGSISTLTIQRTEQRDSAMYRCASSFTPPGPENYGYTFGSGTRLTVV.

In this sample, this clonotype turned up a few times. V is TRBV7-2 and J is TRBJ1-1; D is perhaps TRBD1 (5 bases). The CDR3 has 12 amino acids. CDR1 is SGHTA and CDR2 is FQGNSA in the germline V gene. V shed 4 bases and J shed 7 bases, with 10 bases lying between them. The CDR3 bases are TGTGCCAGCAGCTGGGGACTGATTGAAGCTTTCTTT. Translation: CASSWGLIEAFF. The complete variable domain, with remaining parts taken from reference TRBV7-2 and TRBJ1-1, reads GAGVSQSPSNKVTEKGKDVELRCDPISGHTALYWYRQSLGQGLEFLIYFQGNSAPDKSGLPSDRFSAERTGGSVSTLTIQRTQQEDSAVYLCASSWGLIEAFFGQGTRLTVV.

The chain uses TRBV27 and TRBJ2-7; no definite D call. V lost 4 bases to trimming and J lost 0 bases, with 10 bases between them. The CDR3 is made up of 14 amino acids. Germline V lookup: CDR1 MNHEY, CDR2 SMNVEV (reference sequence). The CDR3 loop reads CASSSILTSYEQYF. CDR3 nucleotides: TGTGCCAGCAGTTCCATTCTCACCTCCTACGAGCAGTACTTC.